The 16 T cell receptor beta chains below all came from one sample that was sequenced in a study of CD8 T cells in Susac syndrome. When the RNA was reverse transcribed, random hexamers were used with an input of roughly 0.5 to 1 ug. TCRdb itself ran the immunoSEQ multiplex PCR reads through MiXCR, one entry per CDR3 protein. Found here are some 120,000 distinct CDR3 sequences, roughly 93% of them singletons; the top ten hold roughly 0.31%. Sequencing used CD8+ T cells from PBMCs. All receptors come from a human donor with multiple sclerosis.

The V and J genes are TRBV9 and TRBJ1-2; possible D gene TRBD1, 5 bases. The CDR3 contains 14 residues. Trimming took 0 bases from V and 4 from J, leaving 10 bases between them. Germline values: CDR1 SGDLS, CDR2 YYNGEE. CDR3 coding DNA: TGTGCCAGCAGCGTAGATCAGGGCCCCTATGGCTACACCTTC. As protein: CASSVDQGPYGYTF. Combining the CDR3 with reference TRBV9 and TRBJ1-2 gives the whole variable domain DSGVTQTPKHLITATGQRVTLRCSPRSGDLSVYWYQQSLDQGLQFLIQYYNGEERAKGNILERFSAQQFPDLHSELNLSSLELGDSALYFCASSVDQGPYGYTFGSGTRLTVV.

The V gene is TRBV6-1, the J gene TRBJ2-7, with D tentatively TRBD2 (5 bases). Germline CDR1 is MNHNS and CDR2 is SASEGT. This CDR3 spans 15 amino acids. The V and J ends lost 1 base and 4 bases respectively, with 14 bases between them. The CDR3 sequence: CASSEGLPGSYEQYF. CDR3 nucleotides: TGTGCCAGCAGTGAAGGGCTCCCGGGATCGTACGAGCAGTACTTC.

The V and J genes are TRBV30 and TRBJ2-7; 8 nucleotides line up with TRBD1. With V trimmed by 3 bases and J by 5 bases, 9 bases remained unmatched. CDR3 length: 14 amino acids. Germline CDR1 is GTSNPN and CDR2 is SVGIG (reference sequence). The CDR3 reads CAWRTGTGRDEQYF. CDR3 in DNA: TGTGCCTGGAGAACCGGGACAGGTCGCGACGAGCAGTACTTC.

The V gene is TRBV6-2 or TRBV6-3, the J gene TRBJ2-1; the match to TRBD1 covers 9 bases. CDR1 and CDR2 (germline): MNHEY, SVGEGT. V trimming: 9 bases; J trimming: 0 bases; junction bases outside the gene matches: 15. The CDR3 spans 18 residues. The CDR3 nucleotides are TGTGCCAGTATTCGGGACAGGGAAGCCCCAAGCTCCTACAATGAGCAGTTCTTC. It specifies CASIRDREAPSSYNEQFF.

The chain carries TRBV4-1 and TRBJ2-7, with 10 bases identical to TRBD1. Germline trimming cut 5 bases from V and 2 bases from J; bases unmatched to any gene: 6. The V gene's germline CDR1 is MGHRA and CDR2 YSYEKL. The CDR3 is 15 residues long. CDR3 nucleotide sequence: TGCGCCAGCAGCTATGACGGGACAGGGGCCTACGAGCAGTACGTC. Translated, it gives CASSYDGTGAYEQYV.

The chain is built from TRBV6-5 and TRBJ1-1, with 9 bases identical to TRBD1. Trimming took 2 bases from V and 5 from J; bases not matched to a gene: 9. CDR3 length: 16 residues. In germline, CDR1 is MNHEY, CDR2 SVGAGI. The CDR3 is CASSYSPGQGGTEAFF. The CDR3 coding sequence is TGTGCCAGCAGTTACAGCCCGGGACAGGGAGGAACTGAAGCTTTCTTT.

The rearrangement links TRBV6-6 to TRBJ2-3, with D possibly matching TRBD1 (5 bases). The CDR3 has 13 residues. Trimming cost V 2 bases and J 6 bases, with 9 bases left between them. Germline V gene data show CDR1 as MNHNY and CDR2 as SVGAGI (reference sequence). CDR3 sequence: CASSYDAGDTQYF. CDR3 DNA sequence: TGTGCCAGCAGTTACGATGCAGGGGATACGCAGTATTTT.

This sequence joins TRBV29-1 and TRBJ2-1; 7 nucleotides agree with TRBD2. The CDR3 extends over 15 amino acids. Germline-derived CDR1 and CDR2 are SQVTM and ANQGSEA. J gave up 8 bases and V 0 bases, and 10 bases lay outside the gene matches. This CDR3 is CSVEDLRERSDEQFF. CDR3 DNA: TGCAGCGTTGAAGATCTGCGGGAGAGGTCCGATGAGCAGTTCTTC.

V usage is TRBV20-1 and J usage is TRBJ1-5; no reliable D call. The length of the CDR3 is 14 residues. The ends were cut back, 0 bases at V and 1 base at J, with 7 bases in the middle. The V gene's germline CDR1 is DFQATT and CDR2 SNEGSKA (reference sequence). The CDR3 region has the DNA TGCAGTGCTAGAGATGGAGGAAGCAATCAGCCCCAGCATTTT. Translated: CSARDGGSNQPQHF.

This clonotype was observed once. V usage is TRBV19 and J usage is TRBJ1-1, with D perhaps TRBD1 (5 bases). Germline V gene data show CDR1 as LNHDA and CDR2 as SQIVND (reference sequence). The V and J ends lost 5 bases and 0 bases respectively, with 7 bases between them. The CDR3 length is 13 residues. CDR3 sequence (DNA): TGTGCCAGTAGTGGGACTATGAACACTGAAGCTTTCTTT. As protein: CASSGTMNTEAFF. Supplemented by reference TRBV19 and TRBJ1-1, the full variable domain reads DGGITQSPKYLFRKEGQNVTLSCEQNLNHDAMYWYRQDPGQGLRLIYYSQIVNDFQKGDIAEGYSVSREKKESFPLTVTSAQKNPTAFYLCASSGTMNTEAFFGQGTRLTVV.

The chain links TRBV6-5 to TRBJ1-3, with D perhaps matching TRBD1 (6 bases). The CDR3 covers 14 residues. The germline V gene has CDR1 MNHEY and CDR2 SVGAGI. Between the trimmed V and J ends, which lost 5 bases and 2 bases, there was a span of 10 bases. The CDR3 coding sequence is TGTGCCAGCAGTGCGACAGGTCCTGGAAACACCATATATTTT. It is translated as CASSATGPGNTIYF.

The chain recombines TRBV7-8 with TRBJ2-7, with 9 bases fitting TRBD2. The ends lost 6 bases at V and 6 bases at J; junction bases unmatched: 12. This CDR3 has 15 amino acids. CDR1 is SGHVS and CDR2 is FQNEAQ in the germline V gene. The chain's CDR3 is CASRLTAGGISEQYF. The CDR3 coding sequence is TGTGCCAGCAGACTAACGGCGGGGGGGATTAGCGAGCAGTACTTC.

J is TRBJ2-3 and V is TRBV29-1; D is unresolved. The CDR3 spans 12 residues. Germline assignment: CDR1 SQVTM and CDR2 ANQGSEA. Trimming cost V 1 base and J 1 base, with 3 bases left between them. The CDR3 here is CSVEARTDTQYF. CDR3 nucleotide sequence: TGCAGCGTTGAAGCCCGCACAGATACGCAGTATTTT.

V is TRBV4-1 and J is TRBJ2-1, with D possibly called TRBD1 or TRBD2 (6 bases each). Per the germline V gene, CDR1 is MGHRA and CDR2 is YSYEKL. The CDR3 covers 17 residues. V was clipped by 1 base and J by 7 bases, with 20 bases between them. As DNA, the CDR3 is TGCGCCAGCAGCCAAGGGGGGGCGCGGTCCTTCGGGAATGAGCAGTTCTTC. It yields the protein CASSQGGARSFGNEQFF.

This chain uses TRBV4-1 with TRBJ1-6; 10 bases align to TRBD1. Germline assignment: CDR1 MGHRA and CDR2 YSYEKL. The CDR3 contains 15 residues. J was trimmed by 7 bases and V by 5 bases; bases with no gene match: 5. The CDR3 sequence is CASSGRDRGNSPLHF. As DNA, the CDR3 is TGCGCCAGCAGCGGCCGGGACAGGGGAAATTCACCCCTCCACTTT.

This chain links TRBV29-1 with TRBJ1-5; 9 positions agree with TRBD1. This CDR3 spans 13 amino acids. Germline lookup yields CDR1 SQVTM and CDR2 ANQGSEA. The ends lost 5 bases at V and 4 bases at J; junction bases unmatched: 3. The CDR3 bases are TGCAGCGTTCGGACAGGGGAAAATCAGCCCCAGCATTTT. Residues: CSVRTGENQPQHF.